Listed below are T cell receptor beta chains from one sample, sequenced in a study of blood T cell repertoires in COVID-19. TCRdb keeps only in-frame clones here, not all; method: immunoSEQ multiplex PCR. This table holds roughly 120,000 clones, about 88% found once. Input material: peripheral blood. These receptors originate from a woman in her forties or fifties with acute or convalescent COVID-19. CDR3s include the opening cysteine and the closing phenylalanine or tryptophan. A D gene is named only where the DNA matches it firmly. Only some rows state a clone size, as once, few, many or a class for expanded clones.

v_gene,j_gene,d_gene,abundance,CDR3aa,CDR3nt
TRBV7-2,TRBJ2-1,TRBD2,.,CASSLALAASEQFF,TGTGCCAGCAGCTTAGCGCTAGCGGCTTCTGAGCAGTTCTTC
TRBV7-2,TRBJ1-5,.,.,CASSPRISGNQPQHF,TGTGCCAGCAGCCCCAGAATCAGCGGCAATCAGCCCCAGCATTTT
TRBV7-2,TRBJ2-7,.,.,CASSLASAYEQYF,TGTGCCAGCAGCTTAGCGAGCGCCTACGAGCAGTACTTC
TRBV5-1,TRBJ2-3,.,.,CASSPQYPGTDTQYF,TGCGCCAGCAGCCCACAATACCCGGGGACAGATACGCAGTATTTT
TRBV9,TRBJ1-1,TRBD1,.,CASSELTGVTEAFF,TGTGCCAGCAGCGAATTGACAGGGGTCACTGAAGCTTTCTTT
TRBV5-5,TRBJ2-7,TRBD2,.,CASSPLAGAYEQYF,TGTGCCAGCAGCCCACTAGCGGGAGCATACGAGCAGTACTTC
TRBV6-6,TRBJ1-2,.,.,CASSSGGSINYGYTF,TGTGCCAGCAGTTCCGGTGGGAGCATCAACTATGGCTACACCTTC
TRBV18,TRBJ2-7,TRBD1,once,CASSHRDRNFEQYF,TGTGCCAGCTCGCACCGGGACAGGAATTTCGAGCAGTACTTC
TRBV2,TRBJ2-5,.,.,CASSETKTLRETQYF,TGTGCCAGCAGTGAGACCAAGACTCTCCGCGAGACCCAGTACTTC
TRBV30,TRBJ2-1,.,.,CAWRSSSNEQFF,TGTGCCTGGAGGTCTAGCTCAAATGAGCAGTTCTTC
TRBV18,TRBJ2-5,TRBD1,.,CASSRGQAETQYF,TGTGCCAGCTCACGAGGACAGGCGGAGACCCAGTACTTC
TRBV6-5,TRBJ2-3,TRBD1,.,CASSTSTGPDTQYF,TGTGCCAGCAGTACATCGACAGGGCCAGATACGCAGTATTTT
TRBV10-1,TRBJ1-2,TRBD1,.,CASNFPGQGTNYGYTF,TGCGCCAGCAATTTTCCGGGACAGGGGACCAACTATGGCTACACCTTC
TRBV29-1,TRBJ2-1,.,.,CSTLGGGFNEQFF,TGCAGCACTCTCGGCGGAGGTTTCAATGAGCAGTTCTTC
TRBV19,TRBJ2-7,.,.,CASSIGRGFSEQYF,TGTGCCAGTAGTATCGGCAGGGGATTTTCCGAGCAGTACTTC
TRBV5-1,TRBJ2-1,.,.,CASSLSSGGYNEQFF,TGCGCCAGCAGCTTGAGTAGCGGCGGTTACAATGAGCAGTTCTTC
TRBV19,TRBJ2-3,TRBD2,once,CASSGLAGADTQYF,TGTGCCAGTAGTGGACTAGCGGGAGCAGATACGCAGTATTTT
TRBV7-9,TRBJ2-5,.,.,CASSSGGQETQYF,TGTGCCAGCAGCTCAGGGGGGCAAGAGACCCAGTACTTC
TRBV2,TRBJ1-2,.,.,CASSPDSNYGYTF,TGTGCCAGCAGCCCAGACAGTAACTATGGCTACACCTTC
TRBV24-1,TRBJ2-3,TRBD2,.,CATSDPGTSGGGFDTQYF,TGTGCCACCAGTGACCCTGGGACTAGCGGGGGGGGTTTTGATACGCAGTATTTT
TRBV6-6,TRBJ1-1,TRBD1,.,CASSYGQAANTEAFF,TGTGCCAGCAGTTACGGACAGGCCGCGAACACTGAAGCTTTCTTT
TRBV19,TRBJ2-1,TRBD2,.,CASSSLGREGSYNEQFF,TGTGCCAGTAGTTCTTTAGGGCGGGAGGGATCCTACAATGAGCAGTTCTTC
TRBV6-1,TRBJ2-5,.,.,CASSEAHHSWTVDQETQYF,TGTGCCAGCAGTGAAGCTCACCATTCCTGGACAGTTGACCAAGAGACCCAGTACTTC
TRBV6-5,TRBJ2-7,.,few,CASSYSWTLYEQYF,TGTGCCAGCAGTTACTCGTGGACACTCTACGAGCAGTACTTC
TRBV10-1,TRBJ2-5,.,.,CASSRQAQETQYF,TGCGCCAGCAGCCGACAGGCCCAAGAGACCCAGTACTTC
TRBV5-6,TRBJ2-7,.,.,CASSFGLLSYEQYF,TGTGCCAGCAGCTTTGGCCTTCTTTCCTACGAGCAGTACTTC
TRBV30,TRBJ2-7,TRBD2,few,CAWRKGLAGEDEQYF,TGTGCCTGGAGAAAGGGACTAGCGGGAGAGGACGAGCAGTACTTC
TRBV24-1,TRBJ2-2,.,few,CATSALGGSNTGELFF,TGTGCCACCAGTGCCCTGGGCGGGTCGAACACCGGGGAGCTGTTTTTT
TRBV5-1,TRBJ2-7,TRBD1,.,CASSWGQGGYEQYF,TGCGCCAGCAGCTGGGGACAGGGAGGCTACGAGCAGTACTTC
TRBV13,TRBJ2-3,TRBD2,.,CASSSLRGGWSTDTQYF,TGTGCCAGCAGCTCCTTAAGGGGAGGGTGGAGCACAGATACGCAGTATTTT
TRBV12-3/TRBV12-4,TRBJ2-1,.,.,CASTITEGLTFF,TGTGCCAGCACCATCACGGAGGGCCTTACGTTCTTC
TRBV5-8,TRBJ2-3,.,.,CASSLYYTQYF,TGTGCCAGCAGCTTGTACTATACGCAGTATTTT
TRBV3-1/TRBV3-2,TRBJ1-6,TRBD1,.,CASSQGTGGSPLHF,TGTGCCAGCAGCCAAGGGACAGGGGGTTCACCCCTCCACTTT
TRBV11-2,TRBJ1-6,TRBD1,.,CASSSPTGLNSPLHF,TGTGCCAGCAGCTCCCCGACAGGGCTTAATTCACCCCTCCACTTT
TRBV19,TRBJ2-1,.,.,CASSMRVSSPEQFF,TGTGCCAGTAGTATGAGGGTTTCCTCACCCGAGCAGTTCTTC